This paragraph covers one TCR beta chain sequence. The table came from immunoSEQ multiplex PCR; TCRdb's copy has only in-frame clones and leaves some out. Among around 180,000 clones, under 85% were seen once, and the ten largest hold 5.5% to 7.5%. The data derive from a study of blood T cell repertoires in COVID-19. In the study overall: COVID-19 samples collected from the United States, Italy and Spain covered acute and convalescent phases. The analysed material was cDNA or gDNA that came from T cells, B-cell-depleted T cells, or PBMCs.

This sequence was found in a human donor in a cohort sampled during active COVID-19. Sequencing was done on a sample of peripheral blood.

The CDR3 nucleotides are TGTGCCAGCCACAGGAGTACCCGAGAGACTGAAGCTTTCTTT. It translates to CASHRSTRETEAFF. The J gene is TRBJ1-1, the V gene TRBV27, with D possibly being TRBD1 (5 bases). CDR3 length: 14 residues. Germline CDR1 is MNHEY and CDR2 is SMNVEV (reference sequence). V lost 8 bases and J lost 5, with 18 bases in between.